Shown below are 18 T cell receptor beta chains from a single sample sequenced in a study of graft-versus-host responses after intestinal transplantation. Here immunoSEQ multiplex PCR was the method, and the copy in TCRdb shows in-frame clones only, minus some. The table includes fewer than 150,000 clones, around nine tenths detected once. No antigen has been assigned to these receptors. This material consisted of unstimulated CD4+ T cells sorted from spleen or lymph node cells, taken before intestinal transplant. All receptors derive from a human donor who received an intestinal transplant.

This chain connects TRBV6-5 to TRBJ2-4, with a tentative D call TRBD2 (5 bases). Looked up from germline, CDR1 is MNHEY and CDR2 is SVGAGI. Trimming removed 6 bases from V and 9 bases from J, with 18 bases in between. CDR3 size: 14 residues. DNA for the CDR3: TGTGCCAGCAGCCTATCCGAAGCCCGGGGCATTCAGTACTTC. It translates to CASSLSEARGIQYF.

This clone was seen more than once but under ten times. The V and J genes are TRBV7-9 and TRBJ1-4; D unresolved. The CDR3 has 15 residues. Per germline, CDR1 SEHNR and CDR2 FQNEAQ (reference sequence). V dropped 8 bases and J dropped 0 bases, with 13 bases sitting between them. The CDR3 DNA follows: TGTGCCAGCCCGATTGGCGGTGCAACTAATGAAAAACTGTTTTTT. Translating it yields CASPIGGATNEKLFF.

The chain recombines TRBV19 with TRBJ2-2, with D maybe TRBD1 (5 bases). Germline loops: CDR1 LNHDA, CDR2 SQIVND (reference sequence). The V gene lost 6 bases and the J gene lost 3 bases, with 8 bases spanning the gap. This CDR3 is built from 13 residues. The CDR3 here is CASSSGYTGELFF. The CDR3 DNA sequence: TGTGCCAGTAGCTCAGGGTACACCGGGGAGCTGTTTTTT.

The J gene is TRBJ1-1, the V gene TRBV6-5; D is unclear. Trimming took 4 bases from V and 3 from J, leaving 6 bases between them. Per germline, CDR1 MNHEY and CDR2 SVGAGI. The CDR3 consists of 12 residues. As DNA, the CDR3 is TGTGCCAGCAGTTCGGCCCACACTGAAGCTTTCTTT. Its translation is CASSSAHTEAFF.

The chain couples TRBV19 to TRBJ1-5, with unresolved D. CDR1 LNHDA and CDR2 SQIVND come from the germline V gene (reference sequence). V gave up 5 bases and J gave up 2 bases, with 7 bases separating them. This CDR3 spans 13 amino acids. CDR3 coding DNA: TGTGCCAGTAGTTCGACTGGCAATCAGCCCCAGCATTTT. Its translation is CASSSTGNQPQHF.

This clone was seen only once. The chain couples TRBV6-1 to TRBJ1-6, with D perhaps TRBD1 (5 bases). Germline CDR1 is MNHNS and CDR2 is SASEGT. V lost 7 bases and J 6 bases, leaving 13 bases between the germline ends. The CDR3 runs to 14 residues. CDR3 residues: CASTGPTPNSPLHF. CDR3 nucleotides: TGTGCCAGCACAGGGCCTACACCTAATTCACCCCTCCACTTT.

The chain couples TRBV14 to TRBJ1-2; 9 positions agree with TRBD1. CDR1 and CDR2 (germline): SGHDN, FVKESK. V was pared by 1 base and J by 4 bases, with 10 bases of the junction left unmatched. This CDR3 is 17 amino acids long. In nucleotides, the CDR3 is TGTGCCAGCAGCCAAGCGGACAGGGGTTGGGGACCCTATGGCTACACCTTC. Amino acid sequence: CASSQADRGWGPYGYTF.

V usage is TRBV5-4 and J usage is TRBJ2-7; D gene unclear. This CDR3 has 12 residues. V was cut by 4 bases and J by 0 bases, with 5 bases left in between. Germline CDR1 reads SGHNT; CDR2 reads YYREEE (reference sequence). In nucleotides, the CDR3 is TGTGCCAGCAGCCCCAGCTCCTACGAGCAGTACTTC. Protein: CASSPSSYEQYF.

The V and J genes are TRBV9 and TRBJ1-1; 7 nucleotides match TRBD1. J lost 10 bases, V lost 0 bases, and 6 bases had no gene match. Germline CDR1 reads SGDLS; CDR2 reads YYNGEE. This CDR3 is 13 amino acids long. CDR3 region: CASSVGQGSGAFF. As DNA, the CDR3 is TGTGCCAGCAGCGTAGGACAGGGTAGTGGAGCTTTCTTT. The whole variable domain, remainder taken from reference TRBV9 and TRBJ1-1, is DSGVTQTPKHLITATGQRVTLRCSPRSGDLSVYWYQQSLDQGLQFLIQYYNGEERAKGNILERFSAQQFPDLHSELNLSSLELGDSALYFCASSVGQGSGAFFGQGTRLTVV.

The CDR3: CASRRGATDTQYF. CDR3 nucleotide sequence: TGCGCCAGCAGGAGGGGCGCCACAGATACGCAGTATTTT. This chain connects TRBV5-1 to TRBJ2-3; possibly TRBD1 or TRBD2 for D (5 bases each). The CDR3 spans 13 residues. V lost 5 bases to trimming and J lost 2 bases, with 9 bases between them. Germline V gene data show CDR1 as SGHRS and CDR2 as YFSETQ.

The chain joins TRBV10-3 to TRBJ1-2; 7 nucleotides line up with TRBD1. Looked up from germline, CDR1 is ENHRY and CDR2 is SYGVKD. Germline trimming cut 3 bases from V and 7 bases from J; bases unmatched to any gene: 17. This CDR3 comprises 17 residues. CDR3 loop: CAISDHNQQDRNLGYTF. The CDR3 DNA follows: TGTGCCATCAGTGATCACAACCAGCAGGACAGGAACCTTGGCTACACCTTC.

This clone turned up a few times. The chain links TRBV5-1 to TRBJ1-4; TRBD1 might be the D (6 bases). Germline assignment: CDR1 SGHRS and CDR2 YFSETQ. The CDR3 length is 15 residues. The V and J ends lost 4 bases and 5 bases respectively, with 15 bases between them. CDR3 protein: CASSITGYGNEKLFF. The CDR3 DNA sequence: TGCGCCAGCAGCATTACAGGGTACGGAAATGAAAAACTGTTTTTT.

The chain uses TRBV6-1 and TRBJ1-5, with D tentatively TRBD1 (6 bases). The CDR3 totals 15 residues. Germline assignment: CDR1 MNHNS and CDR2 SASEGT. The V end lost 7 bases, the J end lost 6 bases, and 19 bases lay between the germline ends. DNA of the CDR3: TGTGCCAGCATTTATATCAAGGGGGGGTCTCAGCCCCAGCATTTT. Translating it yields CASIYIKGGSQPQHF.

The genes are TRBV23-1 and TRBJ2-2; D unresolved. TRBV23-1 is flagged as an ORF with uncertain function. The V gene lost 2 bases and the J gene lost 4 bases, with 8 bases spanning the gap. The CDR3 has 14 amino acids. The CDR3 sequence is CASSQGPGTGELFF. CDR3 in DNA: TGCGCCAGCAGTCAAGGGCCTGGCACCGGGGAGCTGTTTTTT.

V is TRBV2 and J is TRBJ1-4; the match to TRBD1 covers 7 bases. J gave up 7 bases and V 6 bases, and 14 bases lay outside the gene matches. The CDR3 loop spans 16 amino acids. Germline assignment: CDR1 SNHLY and CDR2 FYNNEI. The CDR3 is CASRLDYRGGGEKLFF. The CDR3 DNA reads TGTGCCAGCAGACTGGATTACAGGGGCGGGGGTGAAAAACTGTTTTTT.

The chain recombines TRBV7-3 with TRBJ2-1; the match to TRBD2 covers 9 bases. CDR1 and CDR2 from the germline V gene are SGHTA and FQGTGA. This CDR3 has 16 amino acids. V gave up 5 bases and J gave up 10 bases; unmatched junction bases: 15. The CDR3 protein is CASSPPGLASSGEQFF. The CDR3 DNA reads as TGTGCCAGCAGCCCACCGGGACTAGCCTCCTCAGGGGAGCAGTTCTTC.

The CDR3 nucleotides read TGTGCCAGCAGTTTCCAAAACGACAGGGGAGGAGGCTACACCTTC. Protein product: CASSFQNDRGGGYTF. The V call is TRBV6-1, the J call TRBJ1-2; 8 bases are a match to TRBD1. Germline CDR1 and CDR2: MNHNS and SASEGT. V gave up 5 bases and J gave up 8 bases; unmatched junction bases: 13. CDR3 length equals 15 residues.

CDR3 DNA sequence: TGTGCCAGCTCACCTACAGAGGAGGACGAGCAGTACTTC. Protein sequence: CASSPTEEDEQYF. The chain employs TRBV18 and TRBJ2-7; D possibly corresponds to TRBD2 (5 bases). Germline V gene sequence: CDR1 KGHSH, CDR2 LQKENI. The CDR3 has 13 amino acids. V dropped 3 bases and J dropped 5 bases, with 11 bases sitting between them.